The 4 T cell receptor beta chains presented below share a single source sample, sequenced in a study of PD-1 blockade in classical Hodgkin lymphoma. Generated by immunoSEQ multiplex PCR, the TCRdb table keeps only in-frame clones and is missing some. The sample consists of nearly 60,000 clones, under 95% of them appearing once. Relapse after autologous stem cell transplantation occurred in every patient, and brentuximab vedotin exposure varied. Specimen: peripheral blood mononuclear cells (PBMCs), collected before the second cycle of nivolumab. The receptor source for this set is a human donor with classical Hodgkin lymphoma.

This clone occurred once. The chain recombines TRBV11-2 with TRBJ1-4; D is uncertain. The CDR3 extends over 16 amino acids. The V gene's germline CDR1 is SGHAT and CDR2 FQNNGV. Trimming removed 4 bases at V and 4 bases at J, with 16 bases between. The CDR3 here is CASSSQRQAFNEKLFF. CDR3 coding DNA: TGTGCCAGCAGCTCGCAGAGACAAGCCTTTAATGAAAAACTGTTTTTT.

This clone turned up a few times. V is TRBV6-1 and J is TRBJ1-4; the match to TRBD1 covers 7 bases. This CDR3 is built from 13 residues. Trimming removed 9 bases from V and 7 bases from J; junction bases left unmatched: 8. Germline loops: CDR1 MNHNS, CDR2 SASEGT. For the CDR3, the DNA is TGTGCCAGTGGGGACAGCGCTACTGAAAAACTGTTTTTT. Protein product: CASGDSATEKLFF.

DNA of the CDR3: TGCGCCAGCAGCCAAGGGAATTCCTACGAGCAGTACTTC. This translates into CASSQGNSYEQYF. The rearrangement uses TRBV4-1 and TRBJ2-7; unclear D gene. Germline loops: CDR1 MGHRA, CDR2 YSYEKL. This CDR3 region has 13 residues. Trimming took off 1 base at V and 1 base at J, with 5 bases between the two ends.

This chain connects TRBV11-3 to TRBJ2-1; a weak D match, TRBD2 (6 bases). Germline V gene lookup returns CDR1 SGHNT and CDR2 YENEEA. Trimming cost V 3 bases and J 10 bases, with 7 bases left between them. The CDR3 length is 11 residues. CDR3 DNA sequence: TGTGCCAGCAGCTTCGGAGGGGAGCAGTTCTTC. Its protein product is CASSFGGEQFF.